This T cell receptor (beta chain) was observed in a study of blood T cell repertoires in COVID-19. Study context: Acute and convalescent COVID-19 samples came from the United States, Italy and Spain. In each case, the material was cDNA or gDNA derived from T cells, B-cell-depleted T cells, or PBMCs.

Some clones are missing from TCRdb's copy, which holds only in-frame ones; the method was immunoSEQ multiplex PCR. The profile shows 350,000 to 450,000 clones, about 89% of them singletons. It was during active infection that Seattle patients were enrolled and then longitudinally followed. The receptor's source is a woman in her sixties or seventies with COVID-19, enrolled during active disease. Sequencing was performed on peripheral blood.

The CDR3 here is CATSDAGEETQYF. CDR3 nucleotides: TGTGCCACCAGTGACGCGGGGGAAGAGACCCAGTACTTC. The chain links TRBV24-1 to TRBJ2-5; 7 bases fit TRBD2. After removal of 4 bases from V and 3 bases from J, the junction contained 1 base not matched to a gene. Germline V gene data show CDR1 as KGHDR and CDR2 as SFDVKD. The CDR3 spans 13 residues.